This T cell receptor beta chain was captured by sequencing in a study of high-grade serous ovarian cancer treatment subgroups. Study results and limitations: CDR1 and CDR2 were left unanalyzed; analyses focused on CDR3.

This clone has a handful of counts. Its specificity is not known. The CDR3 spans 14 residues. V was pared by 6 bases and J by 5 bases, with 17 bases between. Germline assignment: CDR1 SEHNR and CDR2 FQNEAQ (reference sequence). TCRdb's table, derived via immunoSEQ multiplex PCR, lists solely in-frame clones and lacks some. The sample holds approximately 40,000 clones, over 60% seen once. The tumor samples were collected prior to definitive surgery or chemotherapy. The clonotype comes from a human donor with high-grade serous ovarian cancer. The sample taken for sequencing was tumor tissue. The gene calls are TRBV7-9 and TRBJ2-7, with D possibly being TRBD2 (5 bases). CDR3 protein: CASSWGPQRNEQYF. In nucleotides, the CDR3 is TGTGCCAGCAGTTGGGGTCCCCAGCGGAACGAGCAGTACTTC.